The rows below give T cell receptor beta chains drawn from one sample of a study of neurological immune-mediated disorders. Each CDR3 protein is one row after TCRdb ran MiXCR on the 5' RACE reads. The top ten clones hold approximately 12% of a sample with tens of thousands of distinct CDR3 sequences, about 10% of them seen once. The sample was PBMCs. The receptors originated from a man aged 30 to 45 in good health. CDR3s include the opening cysteine and the closing phenylalanine or tryptophan. D genes are given only for firm matches. Part of the rows lack a size; the others show once, few, many or a class for expanded clones.

clone_size: many; j_call: TRBJ2-7; v_call: TRBV6-6; d_call: TRBD1; cdr3_aa: CASSSGRGPTYEQYF; cdr3_nt: TGTGCCAGCAGTTCGGGCAGGGGGCCTACATACGAGCAGTACTTC
clone_size: many; j_call: TRBJ1-3; v_call: TRBV12-3/TRBV12-4; d_call: TRBD1; cdr3_aa: CASSNRDRPTLTPLGQNTIYF; cdr3_nt: TGTGCCAGCAGCAACCGGGACAGGCCAACACTCACCCCTCTGGGCCAAAACACCATATATTTT
clone_size: many; j_call: TRBJ2-7; v_call: TRBV10-3; d_call: NA; cdr3_aa: CAISAQAPAEQYF; cdr3_nt: TGTGCCATCAGTGCACAGGCTCCCGCCGAGCAGTACTTC
clone_size: many; j_call: TRBJ2-1; v_call: TRBV24-1; d_call: NA; cdr3_aa: CATSGSPSASEQFF; cdr3_nt: TGTGCCACCAGTGGGTCCCCCTCAGCCAGTGAGCAGTTCTTC
clone_size: many; j_call: TRBJ2-2; v_call: TRBV12-3/TRBV12-4; d_call: TRBD2; cdr3_aa: CASSPRTSGRTGELFF; cdr3_nt: TGTGCCAGCAGTCCCCGGACTAGCGGTAGAACCGGGGAGCTGTTTTTT
clone_size: many; j_call: TRBJ2-5; v_call: TRBV18; d_call: NA; cdr3_aa: CASSPGGDGETQYF; cdr3_nt: TGTGCCAGCTCACCAGGGGGCGACGGGGAGACCCAGTACTTC
clone_size: many; j_call: TRBJ2-5; v_call: TRBV7-8; d_call: NA; cdr3_aa: CASSTRRTQETQYF; cdr3_nt: TGTGCCAGCAGCACACGACGCACCCAAGAGACCCAGTACTTC
clone_size: many; j_call: TRBJ2-3; v_call: TRBV5-1; d_call: TRBD1; cdr3_aa: CASSPGTGEADTQYF; cdr3_nt: TGCGCCAGCAGCCCAGGGACAGGGGAGGCAGATACGCAGTATTTT
clone_size: NA; j_call: TRBJ2-3; v_call: TRBV29-1; d_call: NA; cdr3_aa: CSGLWGDTQYF; cdr3_nt: TGCAGCGGCCTTTGGGGGGATACGCAGTATTTT
clone_size: many; j_call: TRBJ1-2; v_call: TRBV2; d_call: NA; cdr3_aa: CANTNSPRGYGYTF; cdr3_nt: TGTGCCAACACCAACTCTCCCCGGGGCTATGGCTACACCTTC
clone_size: many; j_call: TRBJ2-1; v_call: TRBV5-1; d_call: TRBD2; cdr3_aa: CASSEGTSYNEQFF; cdr3_nt: TGCGCCAGCAGCGAAGGGACTAGCTACAATGAGCAGTTCTTC
clone_size: many; j_call: TRBJ2-2; v_call: TRBV5-6; d_call: NA; cdr3_aa: CASRRIGQNTGELFF; cdr3_nt: TGTGCCAGCAGGAGGATTGGGCAGAACACCGGGGAGCTGTTTTTT
clone_size: many; j_call: TRBJ1-1; v_call: TRBV20-1; d_call: NA; cdr3_aa: CSARDSRTEAFF; cdr3_nt: TGCAGTGCTAGAGATTCAAGGACTGAAGCTTTCTTT
clone_size: many; j_call: TRBJ2-1; v_call: TRBV12-3/TRBV12-4; d_call: TRBD2; cdr3_aa: CASSLRGGGRGYNEQFF; cdr3_nt: TGTGCCAGCAGCCTCAGAGGGGGCGGGAGGGGGTACAATGAGCAGTTCTTC
clone_size: many; j_call: TRBJ1-6; v_call: TRBV14; d_call: TRBD1; cdr3_aa: CASSQDWTGYNSPLHF; cdr3_nt: TGTGCCAGCAGCCAAGATTGGACAGGTTATAATTCACCCCTCCACTTT
clone_size: many; j_call: TRBJ2-1; v_call: TRBV5-1; d_call: NA; cdr3_aa: CASSWQGGEGLNEQFF; cdr3_nt: TGCGCCAGCAGCTGGCAAGGGGGGGAGGGTTTGAATGAGCAGTTCTTC
clone_size: many; j_call: TRBJ2-3; v_call: TRBV15; d_call: TRBD2; cdr3_aa: CATSGWREGDTQYF; cdr3_nt: TGTGCCACCAGCGGTTGGCGGGAGGGAGATACGCAGTATTTT
clone_size: many; j_call: TRBJ2-3; v_call: TRBV7-8; d_call: TRBD2; cdr3_aa: CASSPLRTSGYTDTQYF; cdr3_nt: TGTGCCAGCAGCCCTCTCCGGACTAGCGGATACACAGATACGCAGTATTTT
clone_size: many; j_call: TRBJ2-1; v_call: TRBV3-1; d_call: TRBD2; cdr3_aa: CASSPRLAGFYNEQFF; cdr3_nt: TGTGCCAGCAGCCCGAGACTAGCGGGATTTTACAATGAGCAGTTCTTC
clone_size: many; j_call: TRBJ2-6; v_call: TRBV7-9; d_call: NA; cdr3_aa: CASSVQVPGANVLTF; cdr3_nt: TGTGCCAGCAGCGTACAGGTTCCTGGGGCCAACGTCCTGACTTTC
clone_size: many; j_call: TRBJ1-2; v_call: TRBV12-3/TRBV12-4; d_call: TRBD1; cdr3_aa: CASSSRDRRYYGYTF; cdr3_nt: TGTGCCAGCAGTTCCCGGGACAGACGGTACTATGGCTACACCTTC
clone_size: many; j_call: TRBJ2-7; v_call: TRBV10-3; d_call: NA; cdr3_aa: CAISGLPGETYEQYF; cdr3_nt: TGTGCCATCAGTGGACTGCCGGGAGAGACCTACGAGCAGTACTTC
clone_size: many; j_call: TRBJ2-1; v_call: TRBV5-1; d_call: TRBD2; cdr3_aa: CASRVRGEYNEQFF; cdr3_nt: TGCGCCAGCAGGGTGCGGGGGGAATACAATGAGCAGTTCTTC
clone_size: many; j_call: TRBJ2-3; v_call: TRBV9; d_call: TRBD2; cdr3_aa: CASSVQISAGGTDTQYF; cdr3_nt: TGTGCCAGCAGCGTCCAGATTTCAGCGGGAGGGACAGATACGCAGTATTTT
clone_size: NA; j_call: TRBJ2-7; v_call: TRBV29-1; d_call: TRBD2; cdr3_aa: CSVLLAGAPEQYF; cdr3_nt: TGCAGCGTTTTACTAGCGGGAGCCCCCGAGCAGTACTTC
clone_size: many; j_call: TRBJ2-1; v_call: TRBV6-6; d_call: NA; cdr3_aa: CASSYWASRYNEQFF; cdr3_nt: TGTGCCAGCAGTTACTGGGCTAGCAGATACAATGAGCAGTTCTTC
clone_size: many; j_call: TRBJ2-3; v_call: TRBV24-1; d_call: TRBD2; cdr3_aa: CATSGPGTSGRPTATDTQYF; cdr3_nt: TGTGCCACCAGTGGCCCTGGGACTAGCGGAAGACCAACCGCCACAGATACGCAGTATTTT
clone_size: many; j_call: TRBJ2-1; v_call: TRBV5-1; d_call: NA; cdr3_aa: CASSSEYRVDEQFF; cdr3_nt: TGCGCCAGCAGCTCAGAATACAGGGTTGATGAGCAGTTCTTC
clone_size: many; j_call: TRBJ1-1; v_call: TRBV12-3/TRBV12-4; d_call: TRBD1; cdr3_aa: CASSFRTGGGTDTEAFF; cdr3_nt: TGTGCCAGCAGTTTCCGGACAGGGGGAGGAACGGACACTGAAGCTTTCTTT
clone_size: many; j_call: TRBJ2-7; v_call: TRBV6-6; d_call: NA; cdr3_aa: CASSYVVAGVFYEQYF; cdr3_nt: TGTGCCAGCAGTTATGTGGTGGCAGGAGTCTTCTACGAGCAGTACTTC
clone_size: many; j_call: TRBJ1-2; v_call: TRBV5-1; d_call: TRBD1; cdr3_aa: CASSLVGGGYGYTF; cdr3_nt: TGCGCCAGCAGCTTGGTAGGGGGCGGCTATGGCTACACCTTC
clone_size: few; j_call: TRBJ2-3; v_call: TRBV7-2; d_call: TRBD2; cdr3_aa: CASSLPGGSADTQYF; cdr3_nt: TGTGCCAGCAGCTTGCCGGGAGGTTCCGCAGATACGCAGTATTTT
clone_size: many; j_call: TRBJ1-4; v_call: TRBV20-1; d_call: TRBD1; cdr3_aa: CSASRGLGGTTNEKLFF; cdr3_nt: TGCAGTGCTAGTCGAGGGTTAGGGGGCACAACTAATGAAAAACTGTTTTTT